This entry is about one TCR beta chain. This CDR3 spans 13 amino acids. Germline loops: CDR1 MGHRA, CDR2 YSYEKL. Trimming removed 1 base from V and 7 bases from J, with 5 bases in between. This entry is derived from a study of control samples from healthy donors and cancer patients. Using immunoSEQ multiplex PCR, the repertoire was profiled, and TCRdb retains in-frame clones only, with some absent. The table has about 12,000 clones, over 75% seen once. The chain couples TRBV4-1 to TRBJ1-6, with D uncertain. Sequenced input: formalin-fixed, paraffin-embedded tissue. This clonotype was obtained from a male donor with melanoma. For the CDR3, the DNA is TGCGCCAGCAGCCAAGGTCTGAATTCACCCCTCCACTTT. Its translation is CASSQGLNSPLHF.